The 3 T cell receptor beta chains reported below all come from one sample, sequenced in a study of shared clonotypes between healthy human individuals. Sequencing used immunoSEQ multiplex PCR; TCRdb keeps in-frame clones, though not all of them. The table has roughly 2.2 million clones, under 95% seen once. The sequenced material came from naive CD4+ T cells from PBMCs. Subset defined: CD45RA+ positively selected. Every receptor here comes from a man aged 18 to 35 in good health. Some clones in this sample may be carry-over from other donors' samples.

This clone appeared a single time. Other DNA variants within this sample encode the same CDR3. This chain uses TRBV7-3 with TRBJ1-2; no clear D. Trimming removed 1 base from V and 2 bases from J, with 5 bases in between. Looked up from germline, CDR1 is SGHTA and CDR2 is FQGTGA. This CDR3 spans 13 amino acids. The CDR3 DNA sequence: TGTGCCAGCAGCTTAAGAGGAAACTATGGCTACACCTTC. This sequence encodes CASSLRGNYGYTF.

The V call is TRBV28, the J call TRBJ2-5, with 8 bases matching TRBD2. J lost 1 base, V lost 4 bases, and 5 bases had no gene match. CDR1 is MDHEN and CDR2 is SYDVKM in the germline V gene. The CDR3 is made up of 15 amino acids. CDR3 region: CASSSGGDVQETQYF. In DNA form, the CDR3 reads TGTGCCAGCAGTTCGGGGGGGGACGTCCAAGAGACCCAGTACTTC.

The chain uses TRBV11-2 and TRBJ2-3, with a tentative D call TRBD2 (5 bases). Trimming stripped 4 bases from V and 9 bases from J, with 14 bases between. Germline CDR1 SGHAT, CDR2 FQNNGV. The CDR3 loop spans 13 amino acids. CDR3 bases: TGTGCCAGCAGCTCTGAGGCCCCGGGAACGCAGTATTTT. Translation: CASSSEAPGTQYF.